This T cell receptor beta chain was found in a study of cytomegalovirus exposure and HLA in healthy donors. J gave up 1 base and V 3 bases, and 9 bases lay outside the gene matches. This CDR3 region has 18 residues. Germline V gives CDR1 LNHDA, CDR2 SQIVND (reference sequence). The PCR contained 60 Vbeta and 13 Jbeta primers. Some clones are missing from TCRdb's copy, which holds only in-frame ones; the method was immunoSEQ multiplex PCR. Of roughly 160,000 clones listed, 70% to 90% are singletons. The chain links TRBV19 to TRBJ2-6; 7 bases map to TRBD1. Source material: PBMCs. The receptor's source is a man aged 18 to 30 in good health and CMV-seropositive. The CDR3 DNA sequence: TGTGCCAGTAGTATGTTACAGGGGCGTAGTTCTGGGGCCAACGTCCTGACTTTC. Translated: CASSMLQGRSSGANVLTF.